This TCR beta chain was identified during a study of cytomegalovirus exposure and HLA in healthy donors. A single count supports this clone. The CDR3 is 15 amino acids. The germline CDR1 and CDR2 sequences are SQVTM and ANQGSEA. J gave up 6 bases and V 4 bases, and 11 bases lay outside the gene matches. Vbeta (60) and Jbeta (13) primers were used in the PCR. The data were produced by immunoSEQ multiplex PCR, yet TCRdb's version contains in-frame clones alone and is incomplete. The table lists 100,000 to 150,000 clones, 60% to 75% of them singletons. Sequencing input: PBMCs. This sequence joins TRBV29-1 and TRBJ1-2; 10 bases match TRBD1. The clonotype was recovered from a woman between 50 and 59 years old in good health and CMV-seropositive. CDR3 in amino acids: CSVATGTGVQDGYTF. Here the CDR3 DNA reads TGCAGCGTTGCAACCGGGACAGGGGTCCAGGATGGCTACACCTTC. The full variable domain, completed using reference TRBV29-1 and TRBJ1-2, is SAVISQKPSRDICQRGTSLTIQCQVDSQVTMMFWYRQQPGQSLTLIATANQGSEATYESGFVIDKFPISRPNLTFSTLTVSNMSPEDSSIYLCSVATGTGVQDGYTFGSGTRLTVV.